The 5 T cell receptor beta chains below come from one sample, sequenced in a study of blood T cell repertoires in COVID-19. Sequencing used immunoSEQ multiplex PCR; TCRdb keeps in-frame clones, though not all of them. The table records about 210,000 clones, about 80% of them present only once. The sequencing sample was made of peripheral blood. These TCRs come from a woman in her thirties or forties with active or convalescent COVID-19.

The chain recombines TRBV7-9 with TRBJ2-3; no definite D call. Germline-derived CDR1 and CDR2 are SEHNR and FQNEAQ (reference sequence). Trimming pared 2 bases from V and 5 bases from J, leaving 2 bases between. The CDR3 length is 11 residues. The CDR3 loop reads CASSLQDTQYF. CDR3 DNA sequence: TGTGCCAGCAGCTTACAAGATACGCAGTATTTT.

The chain joins TRBV18 to TRBJ2-1, with D perhaps TRBD1 (5 bases). This CDR3 region has 15 residues. Trimming removed 3 bases from V and 4 bases from J, with 13 bases in between. CDR1 is KGHSH and CDR2 is LQKENI in the germline V gene. The CDR3 coding sequence is TGTGCCAGCTCACCTGCACAGACAGCGTACAATGAGCAGTTCTTC. This sequence encodes CASSPAQTAYNEQFF. Drawing the rest from reference TRBV18 and TRBJ2-1, the complete variable domain is NAGVMQNPRHLVRRRGQEARLRCSPMKGHSHVYWYRQLPEEGLKFMVYLQKENIIDESGMPKERFSAEFPKEGPSILRIQQVVRGDSAAYFCASSPAQTAYNEQFFGPGTRLTVL.

This rearrangement joins TRBV6-6 to TRBJ1-1, with 10 bases fitting TRBD1. The V segment lost 4 bases and the J segment 3 bases; nucleotides outside the gene matches: 2. The length of the CDR3 is 14 residues. CDR1 and CDR2 (germline): MNHNY, SVGAGI (reference sequence). CDR3 sequence reads: CASSWDRGYTEAFF. The CDR3 bases are TGTGCCAGCAGTTGGGACAGGGGATACACTGAAGCTTTCTTT.

The chain's CDR3 is CASSQEVTVAYEQYF. The CDR3 nucleotides are TGTGCCAGCAGCCAAGAGGTAACAGTAGCCTACGAGCAGTACTTC. This rearrangement joins TRBV4-2 to TRBJ2-7; D is unclear. The CDR3 covers 15 residues. Trimming left V 0 bases short and J 2 bases short, with 11 bases between. Germline lookup yields CDR1 LGHNA and CDR2 YNFKEQ.

This chain links TRBV7-9 with TRBJ1-2, with D tentatively TRBD1 (5 bases). The CDR3 is 14 residues long. Trimming took 5 bases from V and 4 from J, leaving 14 bases between them. CDR1 and CDR2 (germline): SEHNR, FQNEAQ (reference sequence). The CDR3 bases are TGTGCCAGCAGCCCGACAGCCGCCGGCTATGGCTACACCTTC. Amino acids: CASSPTAAGYGYTF.